This TCR beta chain emerged from a study of CD8+CD57+ T cells in acquired aplastic anemia. About the research overall: CD4+ and CD8+ cells, once sorted, gave DNA averaging around 3.4 ug. Healthy donors gave 11 million or so reads on average for CD4+ cells.

Study-level results: Shared by patients and controls, 25 to 30 CD8+ CDR3s were abundant in patients.

CDR1 ENHRY and CDR2 SYGVKD come from the germline V gene. The V end lost 2 bases, the J end lost 3 bases, and 12 bases lay between the germline ends. The CDR3 runs 15 residues. Template material for TCR beta VDJ and CDR3 profiling consisted of genomic DNA. MiXCR, applied by TCRdb to the reads, yields one record per CDR3 protein. Altogether over 100,000 distinct CDR3 sequences are present, roughly 40% being singletons, with the ten largest covering 8.4%. On this clonotype: Its antigen is not identified.

The clonotype originates from a human donor in good health, serving as a control. Sequencing input: sorted CD4+, CD8+, or CD8+CD57+ T cells (not recorded which) from PBMCs. The rearrangement joins TRBV10-3 to TRBJ2-3; tentatively, D is TRBD1 (5 bases). The CDR3 loop is CAISETGLGTDTQYF. The CDR3, as DNA: TGTGCCATCAGTGAGACAGGTTTGGGTACAGATACGCAGTATTTT.